The 26 T cell receptor beta chains presented below share a single source sample, sequenced in a study of CD8 T cells in Susac syndrome. After extraction with the RNeasy kit, about 0.5 to 1 ug of the RNA was reverse transcribed using random hexamers. TCRdb used MiXCR to reprocess the immunoSEQ multiplex PCR reads, holding one entry per CDR3 protein. In the table there are 120,000 or so distinct CDR3 sequences, around 94% of which are singletons. The material sequenced was CD8+ T cells from PBMCs. Receptors originate from a human donor with Susac syndrome.

The table lists this clonotype with a count of one. This chain links TRBV7-6 with TRBJ1-2; 12 bases fit TRBD1. Trimming at V came to 5 bases and at J to 5 bases, leaving 12 bases not matched to a gene. The CDR3 loop spans 17 amino acids. Germline assignment: CDR1 SGHVS and CDR2 FNYEAQ. CDR3: CASSPGTGGADNYGYTF. In DNA form, the CDR3 reads TGTGCCAGCAGCCCAGGGACAGGGGGCGCAGATAATTATGGCTACACCTTC.

The chain employs TRBV9 and TRBJ1-2; D is ambiguous. The V end was cut by 4 bases, the J end by 0 bases, with 7 bases between. Germline-derived CDR1 and CDR2 are SGDLS and YYNGEE. The CDR3 runs 13 residues. The CDR3 region is CASSQGANYGYTF. Written as DNA, the CDR3 is TGTGCCAGCAGCCAAGGAGCTAACTATGGCTACACCTTC. Supplemented by reference TRBV9 and TRBJ1-2, the full variable domain reads DSGVTQTPKHLITATGQRVTLRCSPRSGDLSVYWYQQSLDQGLQFLIQYYNGEERAKGNILERFSAQQFPDLHSELNLSSLELGDSALYFCASSQGANYGYTFGSGTRLTVV.

The V gene is TRBV18, the J gene TRBJ2-5; D is possibly TRBD1 (6 bases). Trimming stripped 4 bases from V and 0 bases from J, with 15 bases between. CDR1 KGHSH and CDR2 LQKENI come from the germline V gene. The CDR3 covers 16 residues. CDR3 amino acids: CASSLSGTSYQETQYF. CDR3 DNA: TGTGCCAGCTCACTCTCCGGGACATCGTACCAAGAGACCCAGTACTTC.

There are a few counts of this clonotype. This chain links TRBV5-6 with TRBJ1-1; the D is unclear. Trimming stripped 0 bases from V and 1 base from J, with 10 bases between. The CDR3 is 15 residues long. Germline CDR1 reads SGHDT; CDR2 reads YYEEEE. The CDR3 DNA follows: TGTGCCAGCAGCTTGGGGACTTCGAGGAACACTGAAGCTTTCTTT. It specifies CASSLGTSRNTEAFF.

The chain joins TRBV29-1 to TRBJ2-1, with 8 bases that match TRBD1. Trimming at V came to 6 bases and at J to 3 bases, leaving 10 bases not matched to a gene. Germline lookup yields CDR1 SQVTM and CDR2 ANQGSEA. The CDR3 is 15 residues long. This chain's CDR3 is CSVDPGTGYYNEQFF. The CDR3 bases are TGCAGCGTGGACCCTGGGACAGGATACTACAATGAGCAGTTCTTC.

The chain couples TRBV6-6 to TRBJ1-2; 7 nucleotides agree with TRBD1. The CDR3 covers 13 residues. The V gene's germline CDR1 is MNHNY and CDR2 SVGAGI (reference sequence). Trimming removed 2 bases from V and 10 bases from J; junction bases left unmatched: 7. The CDR3 is CASSYARTGDYTF. The CDR3 DNA follows: TGTGCCAGCAGTTACGCCAGAACAGGGGACTACACCTTC.

V and J are TRBV12-5 and TRBJ2-7; TRBD1 aligns across 8 bases. CDR1 and CDR2 (germline): LGHNT, FRNRAP. Unmatched junction bases numbered 9, after V lost 4 bases and J lost 4 bases. The CDR3 totals 15 residues. This CDR3 is CASGSASGQVYEQYF. Here the CDR3 DNA reads TGTGCTAGTGGTTCTGCTTCGGGACAGGTATACGAGCAGTACTTC.

This chain links TRBV27 with TRBJ1-2; maybe TRBD1 (5 bases). CDR1 MNHEY and CDR2 SMNVEV come from the germline V gene (reference sequence). The CDR3 extends over 15 amino acids. V gave up 3 bases and J gave up 1 base, with 12 bases separating them. CDR3 amino acids: CASSLSVGDNYGYTF. DNA for the CDR3: TGTGCCAGCAGTTTGTCGGTAGGGGATAACTATGGCTACACCTTC.

The CDR3 loop reads CASSDRGPYNEQFF. The DNA for the CDR3 is TGTGCCAGTAGTGACAGGGGGCCCTACAATGAGCAGTTCTTC. The chain combines TRBV19 with TRBJ2-1; 10 nucleotides line up with TRBD1. The CDR3 contains 14 residues. Per the germline V gene, CDR1 is LNHDA and CDR2 is SQIVND (reference sequence). V gave up 5 bases and J gave up 2 bases; unmatched junction bases: 0. Full variable domain (remainder filled in from reference TRBV19 and TRBJ2-1): DGGITQSPKYLFRKEGQNVTLSCEQNLNHDAMYWYRQDPGQGLRLIYYSQIVNDFQKGDIAEGYSVSREKKESFPLTVTSAQKNPTAFYLCASSDRGPYNEQFFGPGTRLTVL.

The chain recombines TRBV9 with TRBJ2-3, with no clear D. Germline values: CDR1 SGDLS, CDR2 YYNGEE. With 3 bases removed from V and 0 bases from J, the gap between germline ends came to 5 bases. The CDR3 spans 13 residues. The CDR3 sequence is CASSDDSTDTQYF. The CDR3 DNA is TGTGCCAGCAGCGATGACAGCACAGATACGCAGTATTTT.

The chain couples TRBV24-1 to TRBJ2-1; D is undetermined. CDR3 length: 15 amino acids. Trimming took off 3 bases at V and 0 bases at J, with 8 bases between the two ends. The V gene's germline CDR1 is KGHDR and CDR2 SFDVKD. The CDR3 nucleotides are TGTGCCACCAGTGATAGGGCAGACTCCTACAATGAGCAGTTCTTC. Protein product: CATSDRADSYNEQFF.

The rearrangement uses TRBV30 and TRBJ1-2, with 8 bases identical to TRBD1. The V gene's germline CDR1 is GTSNPN and CDR2 SVGIG (reference sequence). The CDR3 runs to 15 residues. The J segment lost 3 bases and the V segment lost 3 bases, leaving 9 bases of the junction unmatched. CDR3 protein: CAWRDTGQGYYGYTF. Here the CDR3 DNA reads TGTGCCTGGAGGGACACTGGACAGGGCTACTATGGCTACACCTTC. Supplemented by reference TRBV30 and TRBJ1-2, the full variable domain reads SQTIHQWPATLVQPVGSPLSLECTVEGTSNPNLYWYRQAAGRGLQLLFYSVGIGQISSEVPQNLSASRPQDRQFILSSKKLLLSDSGFYLCAWRDTGQGYYGYTFGSGTRLTVV.

The V call is TRBV6-5, the J call TRBJ2-4; D possibly corresponds to TRBD1 (5 bases). Trimming removed 2 bases at V and 7 bases at J, with 12 bases between. Germline V gene lookup returns CDR1 MNHEY and CDR2 SVGAGI. This CDR3 comprises 14 residues. CDR3 coding DNA: TGTGCCAGCAGTTACGACAGATTCGGGAACATTCAGTACTTC. Its translation: CASSYDRFGNIQYF.

The chain joins TRBV4-1 to TRBJ1-2; a weak D match, TRBD1 (6 bases). This CDR3 has 14 amino acids. CDR1 and CDR2 from the germline V gene are MGHRA and YSYEKL. With 2 bases removed from V and 3 bases from J, the gap between germline ends came to 10 bases. Here the CDR3 reads CASSQYRDDYGYTF. CDR3 nucleotide sequence: TGCGCCAGCAGCCAATACAGGGACGACTATGGCTACACCTTC.

The chain is built from TRBV9 and TRBJ2-3; 7 bases are shared with TRBD2. The V segment lost 4 bases and the J segment 2 bases; nucleotides outside the gene matches: 7. Germline V gene data show CDR1 as SGDLS and CDR2 as YYNGEE. The CDR3 extends over 15 amino acids. The CDR3 reads CASSIQSGATDTQYF. CDR3 DNA: TGTGCCAGCAGCATACAGAGCGGGGCCACAGATACGCAGTATTTT.

CDR3 sequence reads: CSVEGAAAGGGNTEAFF. Written as DNA, the CDR3 is TGCAGCGTTGAGGGGGCCGCTGCCGGGGGAGGGAACACTGAAGCTTTCTTT. The chain couples TRBV29-1 to TRBJ1-1; D is perhaps TRBD1 (6 bases). V was shortened by 3 bases and J by 1 base, with 21 bases between the two germline ends. In germline, CDR1 is SQVTM, CDR2 ANQGSEA. This CDR3 comprises 17 residues.

This clonotype occurred once. This sequence joins TRBV19 and TRBJ1-2; 8 bases agree with TRBD1. With V trimmed by 8 bases and J by 7 bases, 6 bases remained unmatched. Germline V lookup: CDR1 LNHDA, CDR2 SQIVND (reference sequence). This CDR3 comprises 12 residues. The CDR3 here is CASGRTGGGYTF. CDR3 bases: TGTGCCAGTGGCCGAACAGGGGGTGGCTACACCTTC.

As to this clonotype: An end of the junction does not agree with germline; a read error may underlie this. V and J are TRBV6-2 or TRBV6-3 and TRBJ2-1, with 10 bases that match TRBD1. Germline loops: CDR1 MNHEY, CDR2 SVGEGT. The CDR3 is 12 residues long. The chain's CDR3 is CASSLEGQGELF. The CDR3 DNA sequence: TGTGCCAGCAGTTTGGAAGGACAGGGGGAGCTCTTC.

In this sample, this clonotype turned up once. The genes are TRBV9 and TRBJ2-4; the match to TRBD1 covers 8 bases. V lost 2 bases, J lost 5 bases, and 0 bases stayed unmatched. Per germline, CDR1 SGDLS and CDR2 YYNGEE. The CDR3 sequence is 13 residues long. CDR3 amino acids: CASSVDRENIQYF. The CDR3 nucleotides read TGTGCCAGCAGCGTGGACAGGGAAAACATTCAGTACTTC.

J is TRBJ2-3 and V is TRBV27; 9 bases line up with TRBD2. The V segment lost 3 bases and the J segment 3 bases; nucleotides outside the gene matches: 7. CDR3 size: 16 residues. Germline V gene data show CDR1 as MNHEY and CDR2 as SMNVEV (reference sequence). CDR3 residues: CASSLRGGLRTDTQYF. DNA of the CDR3: TGTGCCAGCAGTTTGCGGGGGGGCCTGAGGACAGATACGCAGTATTTT.

The chain has TRBV20-1 and TRBJ1-5; no reliable D call. The V gene lost 6 bases and the J gene lost 1 base, with 16 bases spanning the gap. This CDR3 is 15 amino acids long. The V gene's germline CDR1 is DFQATT and CDR2 SNEGSKA (reference sequence). CDR3 region: CSADVEAGSNQPQHF. The CDR3 bases are TGCAGTGCAGATGTGGAGGCCGGGAGCAATCAGCCCCAGCATTTT.

V usage is TRBV6-5 and J usage is TRBJ2-3; TRBD2 matches 10 bases. After removal of 0 bases from V and 0 bases from J, the junction contained 3 bases not matched to a gene. The CDR3 has 17 amino acids. CDR1 is MNHEY and CDR2 is SVGAGI in the germline V gene. CDR3 sequence reads: CASSYSPSGGSTDTQYF. The DNA for the CDR3 is TGTGCCAGCAGTTACTCACCTAGCGGGGGAAGCACAGATACGCAGTATTTT.

The chain joins TRBV29-1 to TRBJ2-5; TRBD1 might be the D (8 bases). The V end lost 6 bases, the J end lost 5 bases, and 13 bases lay between the germline ends. Per the germline V gene, CDR1 is SQVTM and CDR2 is ANQGSEA. CDR3 length equals 12 residues. The CDR3 spells CSVLQGGETQYF. The CDR3 DNA reads TGCAGCGTACTACAGGGGGGGGAGACCCAGTACTTC. The full variable domain, completed using reference TRBV29-1 and TRBJ2-5, is SAVISQKPSRDICQRGTSLTIQCQVDSQVTMMFWYRQQPGQSLTLIATANQGSEATYESGFVIDKFPISRPNLTFSTLTVSNMSPEDSSIYLCSVLQGGETQYFGPGTRLLVL.

This sequence joins TRBV6-5 and TRBJ1-2, with D perhaps TRBD1 (6 bases). V was shortened by 4 bases and J by 2 bases, with 17 bases between the two germline ends. The germline V gene has CDR1 MNHEY and CDR2 SVGAGI. The length of the CDR3 is 16 residues. The CDR3 protein is CASSSHGGTINYGYTF. In nucleotides, the CDR3 is TGTGCCAGCAGTTCCCACGGCGGGACAATCAACTATGGCTACACCTTC.

The chain links TRBV7-9 to TRBJ2-1; 9 bases map to TRBD2. V gave up 5 bases and J gave up 4 bases; unmatched junction bases: 6. The CDR3 is made up of 15 amino acids. Germline V CDR1 and CDR2: SEHNR, FQNEAQ (reference sequence). CDR3 sequence: CASSPSSGAYNEQFF. DNA of the CDR3: TGTGCCAGCAGCCCGTCTAGCGGGGCATACAATGAGCAGTTCTTC.

V gene TRBV3-1 combines with J gene TRBJ2-3; 7 nucleotides agree with TRBD1. There are 14 residues in the CDR3. Trimming at V came to 3 bases and at J to 5 bases, leaving 5 bases not matched to a gene. Germline V lookup: CDR1 LGHDT, CDR2 YNNKEL (reference sequence). CDR3 nucleotide sequence: TGTGCCAGCAGCCAGTTGAGGGGGCGAGATACGCAGTATTTT. Its protein product is CASSQLRGRDTQYF.